A single TCR beta chain is shown here with its context. These data are taken from a study of control samples from healthy donors and cancer patients. Only in-frame clones appear in the TCRdb table, and some are missing; sequencing was by immunoSEQ multiplex PCR. Of over 150,000 clones in the sample, approximately 91% were seen once. Sequencing used blood. This TCR was recovered from a woman between 40 and 55 years old in good health.

CDR3 nucleotides: TGTGCCAGCAGCTTAGGCCGCCAAGGCCAGCAATTATACGAGCAGTACTTC. Translating gives CASSLGRQGQQLYEQYF. This chain links TRBV13 with TRBJ2-7; D not resolved. Trimming took off 0 bases at V and 4 bases at J, with 19 bases between the two ends. The CDR3 totals 17 residues. Germline CDR1 reads PRHDT; CDR2 reads FYEKMQ (reference sequence).